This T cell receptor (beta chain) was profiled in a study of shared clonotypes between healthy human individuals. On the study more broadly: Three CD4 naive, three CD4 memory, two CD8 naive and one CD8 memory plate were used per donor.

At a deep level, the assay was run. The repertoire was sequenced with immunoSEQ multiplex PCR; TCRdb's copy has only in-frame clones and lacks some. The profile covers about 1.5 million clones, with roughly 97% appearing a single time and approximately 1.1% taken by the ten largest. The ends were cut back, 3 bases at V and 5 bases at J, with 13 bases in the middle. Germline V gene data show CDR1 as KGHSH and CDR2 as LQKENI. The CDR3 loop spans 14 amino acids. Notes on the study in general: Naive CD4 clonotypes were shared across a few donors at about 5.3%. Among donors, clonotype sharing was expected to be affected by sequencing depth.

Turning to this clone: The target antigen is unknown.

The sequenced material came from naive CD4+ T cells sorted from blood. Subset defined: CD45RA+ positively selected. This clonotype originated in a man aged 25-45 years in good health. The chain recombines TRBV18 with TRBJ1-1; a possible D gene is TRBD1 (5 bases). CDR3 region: CASSPMQGETEAFF. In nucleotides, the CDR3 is TGTGCCAGCTCACCTATGCAGGGTGAGACTGAAGCTTTCTTT.